Presented here are 10 T cell receptor beta chains from one specimen sequenced in a study of cytomegalovirus exposure and HLA in healthy donors. Data came from immunoSEQ multiplex PCR; TCRdb stores just in-frame clones and leaves some out. The sample holds 120,000 or so clones, around nine tenths seen once. The sequenced material came from PBMCs. Every receptor here comes from a woman younger than 30 in good health and CMV-seronegative.

The chain recombines TRBV5-4 with TRBJ1-1; no reliable D call. V lost 3 bases and J lost 3, with 9 bases in between. The CDR3 has 13 amino acids. CDR1 SGHNT and CDR2 YYREEE come from the germline V gene (reference sequence). The CDR3 DNA sequence: TGTGCCAGCAGCTACGTCTCGGACACTGAAGCTTTCTTT. This encodes CASSYVSDTEAFF.

This clone was recorded once. The chain recombines TRBV11-2 with TRBJ2-3; 10 bases are a match to TRBD2. Trimming removed 5 bases from V and 0 bases from J; junction bases left unmatched: 5. The CDR3 sequence is 16 residues long. Germline CDR1 SGHAT, CDR2 FQNNGV. The CDR3 coding sequence is TGTGCCAGCAGCACCCGGACTAGCGGCAGCACAGATACGCAGTATTTT. This codes for CASSTRTSGSTDTQYF.

CDR3 DNA sequence: TGTGCCAGCACCCCGCAACGGGGGACTGAAGCTTTCTTT. Translation: CASTPQRGTEAFF. The chain uses TRBV2 and TRBJ1-1; perhaps TRBD1 as D (5 bases). CDR3 length equals 13 residues. Germline CDR1 reads SNHLY; CDR2 reads FYNNEI. Trimming shortened V by 7 bases and J by 5 bases, and 14 bases separated the two germline ends.

The chain employs TRBV6-1 and TRBJ2-3, with unresolved D. The CDR3 has 13 residues. V was shortened by 7 bases and J by 3 bases, with 11 bases between the two germline ends. The germline V gene encodes CDR1 MNHNS and CDR2 SASEGT. In nucleotides, the CDR3 is TGTGCCAGCAAGAACAGAATTACAGATACGCAGTATTTT. This translates into CASKNRITDTQYF.

The J gene is TRBJ1-5, the V gene TRBV13; D is ambiguous. CDR1 is PRHDT, CDR2 FYEKMQ, per germline (reference sequence). This CDR3 is built from 15 residues. The V end lost 5 bases, the J end lost 0 bases, and 11 bases lay between the germline ends. The CDR3 bases are TGTGCCAGCAGCCTCGGAGCGGTTAGCAATCAGCCCCAGCATTTT. Protein: CASSLGAVSNQPQHF.

The V gene is TRBV5-4, the J gene TRBJ1-5; D unclear. This CDR3 is built from 14 residues. The germline V and J ends were trimmed by 1 base and 2 bases, with 7 bases remaining between them. Germline V CDR1 and CDR2: SGHNT, YYREEE (reference sequence). This CDR3 reads CASSLWGGNQPQHF. CDR3 in DNA: TGTGCCAGCAGCTTGTGGGGAGGCAATCAGCCCCAGCATTTT.

CDR3 sequence: CASRPTGGAGTDTQYF. CDR3 sequence (DNA): TGTGCCAGCAGGCCGACCGGGGGAGCAGGGACAGATACGCAGTATTTT. The chain carries TRBV28 and TRBJ2-3; D perhaps matches TRBD2 (6 bases). Trimming removed 6 bases from V and 3 bases from J, with 19 bases in between. The CDR3 is 16 amino acids. Germline V gene lookup returns CDR1 MDHEN and CDR2 SYDVKM.

V and J are TRBV6-5 and TRBJ2-1; TRBD2 aligns across 10 bases. With V trimmed by 3 bases and J by 7 bases, 6 bases remained unmatched. This CDR3 comprises 15 residues. CDR1 is MNHEY, CDR2 SVGAGI, per germline. CDR3 sequence reads: CASSYLAGVRNEQFF. The CDR3 region has the DNA TGTGCCAGCAGTTATCTAGCGGGAGTTAGGAATGAGCAGTTCTTC.

CDR3 sequence reads: CASSLLTGANEKLFF. The DNA of the CDR3 is TGTGCCAGCAGTTTATTGACAGGGGCTAATGAAAAACTGTTTTTT. The J gene is TRBJ1-4, the V gene TRBV27; 8 nucleotides line up with TRBD1. Germline V gene lookup returns CDR1 MNHEY and CDR2 SMNVEV (reference sequence). This CDR3 is 15 amino acids long. V was pared by 1 base and J by 3 bases, with 1 base of the junction left unmatched.

The sample holds one count of this clone. V gene TRBV27 combines with J gene TRBJ2-5; 16 bases are shared with TRBD2. CDR3 length: 15 amino acids. Germline CDR1 MNHEY, CDR2 SMNVEV (reference sequence). J was trimmed by 2 bases and V by 9 bases; bases with no gene match: 3. The CDR3 is CARGLAGGGQETQYF. Here the CDR3 DNA reads TGTGCCAGGGGACTAGCGGGAGGGGGGCAAGAGACCCAGTACTTC.